This T cell receptor beta chain was captured in a study of T cell responses to AZD1222 COVID-19 vaccine. General study points: Baseline seropositivity occurred in only a handful of AZD1222 recipients. Spike-specific TCR breadth and depth rose after two AZD1222 doses.

Germline assignment: CDR1 SGHAT and CDR2 FQNNGV. V lost 6 bases, J lost 9 bases, and 24 bases lay in between. The CDR3 has 15 residues. The repertoire was sequenced with immunoSEQ multiplex PCR; TCRdb's copy has only in-frame clones and lacks some. The top ten clones hold more than 7.5% of a sample with about 120,000 clones, about 87% of them seen once. About this clone: Antigen: not known.

The chain is built from TRBV11-2 and TRBJ2-7; a weak D match, TRBD1 (6 bases). This clonotype was sampled from an adult in good health. This specimen consisted of peripheral blood, obtained on day 0 of AZD1222 vaccination. CDR3 nucleotides: TGTGCCAGCAGTCCTAATACAGGGCGTGGTATGCGGCAGTACTTC. Translated: CASSPNTGRGMRQYF.